A single sample gave rise to the 26 T cell receptor beta chains below, sequenced in a study of T cells in pancreatic ductal adenocarcinoma. No neoadjuvant therapy was given to the selected pancreatic ductal adenocarcinoma patients before their surgery. The protocol was immunoSEQ multiplex PCR, while the TCRdb copy is restricted to in-frame clones and leaves out a portion. Counted here are roughly 100,000 clones, nearly 95% occurring once; the ten biggest clones make up less than 4%. Sequenced sample: PBMCs. The receptor set was obtained from a human donor with pancreatic ductal adenocarcinoma.

The rearrangement joins TRBV5-6 to TRBJ2-1, with 9 bases lining up with TRBD1. Germline CDR1 is SGHDT and CDR2 is YYEEEE. The length of the CDR3 is 16 residues. The trim removed 4 bases at V and 1 base at J, leaving 6 bases unmatched. In DNA, the CDR3 is TGTGCCAGCAGCATAGACAGGGGGTTTTCCTACAATGAGCAGTTCTTC. As protein: CASSIDRGFSYNEQFF.

The V and J genes are TRBV19 and TRBJ2-7; tentatively, D is TRBD1 (6 bases). CDR1 is LNHDA, CDR2 SQIVND, per germline (reference sequence). V lost 1 base, J lost 9 bases, and 16 bases lay in between. The length of the CDR3 is 14 residues. CDR3 nucleotides: TGTGCCAGTAGTATAGCGCCCAGGGGATCGTGGCAGTACTTC. It is translated as CASSIAPRGSWQYF.

This clone was seen once. The chain uses TRBV5-1 and TRBJ2-2; TRBD1 aligns across 7 bases. Germline V gene data show CDR1 as SGHRS and CDR2 as YFSETQ. The CDR3 loop spans 14 amino acids. J lost 7 bases, V lost 4 bases, and 7 bases had no gene match. The CDR3 DNA reads as TGCGCCAGCAGCCTAAAACAGGGGCACGGGGAGCTGTTTTTT. Amino acid sequence: CASSLKQGHGELFF.

The chain is built from TRBV11-2 and TRBJ2-5, with D tentatively TRBD1 (6 bases). This CDR3 has 15 amino acids. Looked up from germline, CDR1 is SGHAT and CDR2 is FQNNGV. V was cut by 5 bases and J by 5 bases, with 18 bases left in between. This CDR3 is CASSQQGFGLETQYF. CDR3 DNA sequence: TGTGCCAGCAGCCAACAGGGTTTTGGTTTGGAGACCCAGTACTTC.

This chain uses TRBV30 with TRBJ1-2, with 11 bases that match TRBD1. V lost 1 base to trimming and J lost 5 bases; unmatched junction nucleotides: 6. CDR3 length: 15 residues. Germline CDR1 reads GTSNPN; CDR2 reads SVGIG (reference sequence). CDR3 sequence (DNA): TGTGCCTGGAGTGCGGGACAGGGGGGTTCGTATGGCTACACCTTC. As protein: CAWSAGQGGSYGYTF.

The chain couples TRBV28 to TRBJ1-4, with D uncertain. The germline V and J ends were trimmed by 6 bases and 8 bases, with 7 bases remaining between them. Germline V CDR1 and CDR2: MDHEN, SYDVKM. CDR3 size: 11 residues. CDR3 sequence: CASSLEEKLFF. CDR3 coding DNA: TGTGCCAGCAGCCTAGAAGAAAAACTGTTTTTT.

The genes are TRBV28 and TRBJ1-4, with 11 positions matching TRBD1. The CDR3 extends over 15 amino acids. Germline V gene lookup returns CDR1 MDHEN and CDR2 SYDVKM. Trimming cost V 6 bases and J 7 bases; bases outside gene matches: 7. CDR3 region: CASSLPGQGGEKLFF. CDR3 DNA sequence: TGTGCCAGCAGCCTCCCGGGACAGGGGGGTGAAAAACTGTTTTTT.

The chain combines TRBV15 with TRBJ1-5; 7 bases line up with TRBD1. The germline V gene encodes CDR1 LNHNV and CDR2 YYDKDF (reference sequence). Unmatched junction bases numbered 16, after V lost 8 bases and J lost 6 bases. CDR3 size: 16 residues. CDR3 loop: CATQTDIQGRTQPQHF. For the CDR3, the DNA is TGTGCCACCCAGACCGACATACAGGGGAGGACTCAGCCCCAGCATTTT.

The chain uses TRBV6-1 and TRBJ1-2; 10 bases align to TRBD1. There are 15 residues in the CDR3. Germline CDR1 reads MNHNS; CDR2 reads SASEGT. J gave up 2 bases and V 5 bases, and 5 bases lay outside the gene matches. CDR3 in DNA: TGTGCCAGCAGTTCGCCGGGACAGGGGAACTATGGCTACACCTTC. The encoded protein is CASSSPGQGNYGYTF.

The chain combines TRBV18 with TRBJ2-7; 14 bases match TRBD2. V was clipped by 5 bases and J by 4 bases; unmatched bases: 4. Looked up from germline, CDR1 is KGHSH and CDR2 is LQKENI. The CDR3 is made up of 15 amino acids. The CDR3 here is CASSTGTSGSYEQYF. The CDR3 coding sequence is TGTGCCAGCTCAACAGGGACTAGCGGGAGTTACGAGCAGTACTTC.

V is TRBV5-1 and J is TRBJ2-6; D unresolved. Germline values: CDR1 SGHRS, CDR2 YFSETQ. The V gene lost 2 bases and the J gene lost 0 bases, with 9 bases spanning the gap. The CDR3 has 16 residues. CDR3 region: CASSLQTDSGANVLTF. The CDR3 DNA reads as TGCGCCAGCAGCTTACAGACGGACTCTGGGGCCAACGTCCTGACTTTC.

For this clone: The same CDR3 can be traced to other DNA sequences in this sample. The J gene is TRBJ2-3, the V gene TRBV18; 7 positions match TRBD1. The germline CDR1 and CDR2 sequences are KGHSH and LQKENI. The V and J ends lost 3 bases and 1 base, in that order; junction bases with no gene match: 4. The CDR3 runs 15 residues. The CDR3, as DNA: TGTGCCAGCTCACCGCGGCAGGGGGGCACAGATACGCAGTATTTT. This sequence encodes CASSPRQGGTDTQYF.

The chain employs TRBV7-9 and TRBJ2-1; the D gene is possibly TRBD1 (7 bases). Per germline, CDR1 SEHNR and CDR2 FQNEAQ (reference sequence). The CDR3 loop spans 15 amino acids. The V end lost 5 bases, the J end lost 4 bases, and 15 bases lay between the germline ends. DNA of the CDR3: TGTGCCAGCAGCCCTTCAGGGGGGATATACAATGAGCAGTTCTTC. Translation gives CASSPSGGIYNEQFF.

This clone was seen a few times. The chain uses TRBV29-1 and TRBJ1-1; TRBD1 matches 7 bases. This CDR3 comprises 13 residues. V dropped 7 bases and J dropped 2; count of bases not matched to a gene: 7. Per germline, CDR1 SQVTM and CDR2 ANQGSEA. In DNA, the CDR3 is TGCAGCGCAGCTCGACAGGGAAACACTGAAGCTTTCTTT. Translation: CSAARQGNTEAFF.

This clone was found once. The chain joins TRBV12-2 to TRBJ1-4; TRBD1, the D gene given by the table, was not confirmed from the DNA. TRBV12-2 counts as a pseudogene. The CDR3 is made up of 17 amino acids. The CDR3 coding sequence is TGTGCAAGTCGCTTAGGGGACAGGGGGCTCCCTCGGGAAAAACTGTTTTTT. Its translation is CASRLGDRGLPREKLFF.

V is TRBV5-6 and J is TRBJ2-5; a weak D match, TRBD2 (6 bases). V was pared by 1 base and J by 4 bases, with 14 bases between. CDR1 is SGHDT, CDR2 YYEEEE, per germline. CDR3 size: 15 residues. The CDR3 bases are TGTGCCAGCAGCTTGTTGGCTCCGGAGGGAGAGACCCAGTACTTC. Amino acids: CASSLLAPEGETQYF. Full variable domain (outside the CDR3, taken from reference TRBV5-6 and TRBJ2-5): DAGVTQSPTHLIKTRGQQVTLRCSPKSGHDTVSWYQQALGQGPQFIFQYYEEEERQRGNFPDRFSGHQFPNYSSELNVNALLLGDSALYLCASSLLAPEGETQYFGPGTRLLVL.

The genes are TRBV5-1 and TRBJ1-2; maybe TRBD1 (5 bases). CDR3 size: 15 residues. Trimming left V 0 bases short and J 4 bases short, with 13 bases between. Germline values: CDR1 SGHRS, CDR2 YFSETQ. The CDR3 DNA reads TGCGCCAGCAGCTTGGGCGGGACCGCCTTCTATGGCTACACCTTC. Its translation is CASSLGGTAFYGYTF.

This clone was counted only a few times. The chain carries TRBV19 and TRBJ1-1; D is unresolved. With 5 bases removed from V and 0 bases from J, the gap between germline ends came to 7 bases. The CDR3 length is 13 residues. Per the germline V gene, CDR1 is LNHDA and CDR2 is SQIVND (reference sequence). The CDR3 is CASSSVLNTEAFF. CDR3 sequence (DNA): TGTGCCAGTAGTTCTGTCTTGAACACTGAAGCTTTCTTT. Drawing the rest from reference TRBV19 and TRBJ1-1, the complete variable domain is DGGITQSPKYLFRKEGQNVTLSCEQNLNHDAMYWYRQDPGQGLRLIYYSQIVNDFQKGDIAEGYSVSREKKESFPLTVTSAQKNPTAFYLCASSSVLNTEAFFGQGTRLTVV.

V gene TRBV6-6 combines with J gene TRBJ2-5; no definite D call. V gave up 7 bases and J gave up 0 bases, with 6 bases separating them. CDR3 size: 12 residues. CDR1 MNHNY and CDR2 SVGAGI come from the germline V gene (reference sequence). As DNA, the CDR3 is TGTGCCAGCAATAACAACCAAGAGACCCAGTACTTC. It yields the protein CASNNNQETQYF.

The chain combines TRBV28 with TRBJ2-7, with 8 positions matching TRBD1. The CDR3 is 13 amino acids. CDR1 MDHEN and CDR2 SYDVKM come from the germline V gene. Unmatched junction bases numbered 5, after V lost 7 bases and J lost 3 bases. The CDR3 sequence is CASTGTGRYEQYF. As DNA, the CDR3 is TGTGCCAGCACTGGGACAGGACGCTACGAGCAGTACTTC.

The rearrangement uses TRBV5-1 and TRBJ2-2; 9 nucleotides agree with TRBD1. The CDR3 is made up of 21 amino acids. Germline V gene data show CDR1 as SGHRS and CDR2 as YFSETQ. The V gene end was trimmed by 4 bases and the J gene end by 1 base; junction bases not matched to a gene: 20. The CDR3 protein is CASSPARRDRVLLGNTGELFF. The CDR3 coding sequence is TGCGCCAGCAGCCCTGCTCGCCGGGACAGGGTATTGTTAGGGAACACCGGGGAGCTGTTTTTT.

This clone was recorded once. The J gene is TRBJ2-1, the V gene TRBV7-8, with 9 bases that match TRBD1. The length of the CDR3 is 17 residues. The V and J ends lost 2 bases and 3 bases, in that order; junction bases with no gene match: 8. Germline lookup yields CDR1 SGHVS and CDR2 FQNEAQ. Here the CDR3 DNA reads TGTGCCAGCAGCTTATTGAGACAGGGGGTATTCTACAATGAGCAGTTCTTC. It is translated as CASSLLRQGVFYNEQFF.

The chain carries TRBV5-1 and TRBJ2-2; TRBD2 aligns across 9 bases. The trim removed 0 bases at V and 3 bases at J, leaving 3 bases unmatched. Per the germline V gene, CDR1 is SGHRS and CDR2 is YFSETQ. The CDR3 runs 16 residues. CDR3 in DNA: TGCGCCAGCAGCTTGGGAGCGGGAGGATACACCGGGGAGCTGTTTTTT. Protein sequence: CASSLGAGGYTGELFF.

The chain carries TRBV27 and TRBJ2-2; TRBD2 might be the D (5 bases). The CDR3 extends over 13 amino acids. The germline V and J ends were trimmed by 4 bases and 6 bases, with 9 bases remaining between them. Germline CDR1 reads MNHEY; CDR2 reads SMNVEV (reference sequence). In nucleotides, the CDR3 is TGTGCCAGCAGTTCAAGGACTGCCGGGGAGCTGTTTTTT. Amino acid sequence: CASSSRTAGELFF.

The rearrangement joins TRBV27 to TRBJ2-7; 7 nucleotides align to TRBD2. V lost 3 bases, J lost 0 bases, and 5 bases stayed unmatched. Germline V lookup: CDR1 MNHEY, CDR2 SMNVEV (reference sequence). The CDR3 is made up of 15 amino acids. The DNA of the CDR3 is TGTGCCAGCAGTTTGCGCGGGACTACCTCCTACGAGCAGTACTTC. Its protein product is CASSLRGTTSYEQYF.

The J gene is TRBJ2-1, the V gene TRBV25-1; 11 bases agree with TRBD2. V shed 3 bases, J shed 0 bases, and the junction held 4 bases outside the gene matches. Germline assignment: CDR1 MGHDK and CDR2 SYGVNS. This CDR3 is built from 17 residues. This chain's CDR3 is CASSDPTSGTSYNEQFF. Here the CDR3 DNA reads TGTGCCAGCAGTGACCCGACTAGCGGGACCTCCTACAATGAGCAGTTCTTC.